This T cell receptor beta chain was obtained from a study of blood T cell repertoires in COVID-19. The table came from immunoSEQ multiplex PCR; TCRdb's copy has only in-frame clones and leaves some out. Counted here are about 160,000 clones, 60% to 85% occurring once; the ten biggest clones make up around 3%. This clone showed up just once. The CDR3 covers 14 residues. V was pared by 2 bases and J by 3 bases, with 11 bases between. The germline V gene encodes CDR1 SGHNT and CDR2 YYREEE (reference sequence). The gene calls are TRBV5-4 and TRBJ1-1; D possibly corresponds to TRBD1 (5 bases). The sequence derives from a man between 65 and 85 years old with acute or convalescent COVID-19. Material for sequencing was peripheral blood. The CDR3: CASSLKGPYTEAFF. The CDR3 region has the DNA TGTGCCAGCAGCTTAAAGGGGCCCTACACTGAAGCTTTCTTT. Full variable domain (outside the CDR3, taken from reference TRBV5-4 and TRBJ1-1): ETGVTQSPTHLIKTRGQQVTLRCSSQSGHNTVSWYQQALGQGPQFIFQYYREEENGRGNFPPRFSGLQFPNYSSELNVNALELDDSALYLCASSLKGPYTEAFFGQGTRLTVV.